The entry below gives a single TCR beta chain sequence along with its context. The antigen is unknown. This sample was included in a study of Ad26.COV2.S vaccination and SARS-CoV-2 variants. Across the study: Donor was assigned to the Ad26.COV2.S arm of trial COV1001. Participants got Ad26.COV2.S intramuscularly, once or twice 56 days apart.

Method: immunoSEQ multiplex PCR; TCRdb's copy keeps in-frame clones and lacks some. The sample lists about 240,000 clones; 88% were seen once. General study points: Placebo recipients showed lower spike-specific TCR breadth than vaccinees. Non-spike TCR breadth did not differ much between vaccine and placebo recipients.

Specified treatment: some 20 received Ad26.COV2.S at low or high dose, single or two shots; about 5 received placebo; per-sample allocation not given. Sampling occurred on day 63 after the first vaccine or placebo injection. The sequenced sample was peripheral blood, obtained in a trial of Ad26.COV2.S vaccine versus placebo. This clonotype originated in a person between 18 and 59 years old who received the Ad26.COV2.S COVID-19 vaccine or a placebo.

The CDR3 DNA sequence: TGTGCCACCAGCAGCCTCCGGACCGGGGGGGTAGGCAATCAGCCCCAGCATTTT. This encodes CATSSLRTGGVGNQPQHF. V usage is TRBV15 and J usage is TRBJ1-5; D is perhaps TRBD1 (5 bases). CDR1 and CDR2 from the germline V gene are LNHNV and YYDKDF (reference sequence). Trimming removed 3 bases at V and 2 bases at J, with 20 bases between. The CDR3 has 18 amino acids.